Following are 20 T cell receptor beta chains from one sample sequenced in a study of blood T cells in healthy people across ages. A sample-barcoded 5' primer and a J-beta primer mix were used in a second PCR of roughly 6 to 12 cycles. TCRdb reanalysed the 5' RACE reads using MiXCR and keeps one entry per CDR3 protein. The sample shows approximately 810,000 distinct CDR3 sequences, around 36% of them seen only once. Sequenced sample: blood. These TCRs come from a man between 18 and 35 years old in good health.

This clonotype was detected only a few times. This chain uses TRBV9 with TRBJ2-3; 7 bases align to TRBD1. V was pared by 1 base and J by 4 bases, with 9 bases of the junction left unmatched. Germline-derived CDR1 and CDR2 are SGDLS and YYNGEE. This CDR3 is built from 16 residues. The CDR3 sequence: CASSVYRGEGPDTQYF. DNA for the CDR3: TGTGCCAGCAGCGTATACAGGGGTGAGGGCCCAGATACGCAGTATTTT.

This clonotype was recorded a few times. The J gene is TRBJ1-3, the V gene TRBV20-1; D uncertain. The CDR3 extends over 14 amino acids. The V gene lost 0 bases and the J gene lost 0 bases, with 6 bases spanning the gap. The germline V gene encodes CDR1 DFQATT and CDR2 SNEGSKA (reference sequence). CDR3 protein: CSAREHSSGNTIYF. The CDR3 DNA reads TGCAGTGCTAGAGAACACAGCTCTGGAAACACCATATATTTT.

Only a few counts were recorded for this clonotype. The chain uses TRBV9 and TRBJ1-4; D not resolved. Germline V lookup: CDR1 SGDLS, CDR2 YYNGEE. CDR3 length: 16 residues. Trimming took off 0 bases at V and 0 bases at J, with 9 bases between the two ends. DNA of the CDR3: TGTGCCAGCAGCGTAGATGCCGGTACAACTAATGAAAAACTGTTTTTT. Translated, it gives CASSVDAGTTNEKLFF.

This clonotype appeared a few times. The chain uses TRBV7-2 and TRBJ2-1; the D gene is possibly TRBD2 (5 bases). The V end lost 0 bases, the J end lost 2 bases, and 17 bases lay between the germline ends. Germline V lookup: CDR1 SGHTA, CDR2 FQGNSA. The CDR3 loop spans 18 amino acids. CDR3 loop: CASSLAPSLGGPYNEQFF. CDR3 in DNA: TGTGCCAGCAGCTTAGCGCCTTCTCTCGGAGGCCCCTACAATGAGCAGTTCTTC.

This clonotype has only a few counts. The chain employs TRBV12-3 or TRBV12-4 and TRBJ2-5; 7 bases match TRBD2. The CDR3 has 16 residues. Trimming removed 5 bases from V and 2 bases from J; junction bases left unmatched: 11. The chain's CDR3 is CASSVGGTPNQETQYF. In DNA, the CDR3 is TGTGCCAGCAGTGTCGGGGGGACTCCTAATCAAGAGACCCAGTACTTC.

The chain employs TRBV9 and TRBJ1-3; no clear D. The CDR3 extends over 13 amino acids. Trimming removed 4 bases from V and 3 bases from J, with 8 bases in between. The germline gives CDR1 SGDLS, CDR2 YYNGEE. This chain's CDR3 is CASSPAGGNTIYF. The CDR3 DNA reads TGTGCCAGCAGCCCTGCGGGTGGAAACACCATATATTTT.

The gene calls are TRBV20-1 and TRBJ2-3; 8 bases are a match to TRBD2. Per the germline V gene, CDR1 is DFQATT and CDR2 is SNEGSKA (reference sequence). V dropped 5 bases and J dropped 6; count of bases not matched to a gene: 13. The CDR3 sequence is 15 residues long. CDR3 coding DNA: TGCAGTGCTGGACTACGGGGGGGCTCATGGGATACGCAGTATTTT. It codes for CSAGLRGGSWDTQYF.

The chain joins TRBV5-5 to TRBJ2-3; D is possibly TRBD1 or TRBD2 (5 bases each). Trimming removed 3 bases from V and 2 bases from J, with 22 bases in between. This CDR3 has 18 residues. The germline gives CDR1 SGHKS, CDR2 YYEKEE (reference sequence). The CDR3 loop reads CASSSIAGTNDYTDTQYF. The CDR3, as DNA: TGTGCCAGCAGCTCAATCGCCGGGACGAATGATTACACAGATACGCAGTATTTT.

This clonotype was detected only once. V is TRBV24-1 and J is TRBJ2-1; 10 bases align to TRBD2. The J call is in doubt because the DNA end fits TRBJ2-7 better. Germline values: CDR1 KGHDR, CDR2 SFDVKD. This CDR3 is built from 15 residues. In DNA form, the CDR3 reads TGTGCCACCAGCTCGGGAGCGGGGGGGTACAATGAGCAGTACTTC. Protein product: CATSSGAGGYNEQYF.

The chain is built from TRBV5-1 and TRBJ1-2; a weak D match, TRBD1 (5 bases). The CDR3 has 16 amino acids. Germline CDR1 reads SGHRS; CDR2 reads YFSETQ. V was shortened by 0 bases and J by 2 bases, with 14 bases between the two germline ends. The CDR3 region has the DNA TGCGCCAGCAGCTTGGATCCGAGGGGCGAAAACTATGGCTACACCTTC. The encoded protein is CASSLDPRGENYGYTF.

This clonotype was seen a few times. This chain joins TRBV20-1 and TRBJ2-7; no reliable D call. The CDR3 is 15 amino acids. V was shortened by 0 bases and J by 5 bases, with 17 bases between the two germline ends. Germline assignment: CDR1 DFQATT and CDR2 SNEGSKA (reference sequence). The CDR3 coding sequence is TGCAGTGCTAGAGATATCGGGCTAGACTCAGACGAGCAGTACTTC. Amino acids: CSARDIGLDSDEQYF.

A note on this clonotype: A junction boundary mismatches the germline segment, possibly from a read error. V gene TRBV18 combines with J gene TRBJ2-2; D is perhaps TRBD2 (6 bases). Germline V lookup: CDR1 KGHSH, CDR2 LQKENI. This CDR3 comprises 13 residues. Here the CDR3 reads CASFAGNTGELFF. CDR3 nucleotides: TGTGCCAGTTTCGCGGGGAACACCGGGGAGCTATTTTTT.

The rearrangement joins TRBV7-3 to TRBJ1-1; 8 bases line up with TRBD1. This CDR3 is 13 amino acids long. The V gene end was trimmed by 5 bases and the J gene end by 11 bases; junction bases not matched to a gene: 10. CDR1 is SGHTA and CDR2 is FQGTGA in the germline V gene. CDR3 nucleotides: TGTGCCAGCAGCCCCGGACAGGGCAGTCGCGCTTTCTTT. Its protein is CASSPGQGSRAFF.

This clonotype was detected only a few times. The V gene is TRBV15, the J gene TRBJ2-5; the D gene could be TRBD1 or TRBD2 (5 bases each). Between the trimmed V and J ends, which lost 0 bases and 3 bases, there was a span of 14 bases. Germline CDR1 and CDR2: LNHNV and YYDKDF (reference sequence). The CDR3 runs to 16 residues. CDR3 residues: CATSRDRVRGKETQYF. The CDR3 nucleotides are TGTGCCACCAGCAGAGATCGGGTGAGGGGAAAAGAGACCCAGTACTTC.

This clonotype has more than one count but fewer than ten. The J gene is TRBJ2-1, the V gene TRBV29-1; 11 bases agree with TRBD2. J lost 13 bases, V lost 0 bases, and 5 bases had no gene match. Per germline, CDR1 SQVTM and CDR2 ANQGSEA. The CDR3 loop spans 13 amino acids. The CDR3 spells CSVEDGSGGGQFF. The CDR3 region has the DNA TGCAGCGTTGAAGACGGTAGCGGGGGGGGTCAGTTCTTC.

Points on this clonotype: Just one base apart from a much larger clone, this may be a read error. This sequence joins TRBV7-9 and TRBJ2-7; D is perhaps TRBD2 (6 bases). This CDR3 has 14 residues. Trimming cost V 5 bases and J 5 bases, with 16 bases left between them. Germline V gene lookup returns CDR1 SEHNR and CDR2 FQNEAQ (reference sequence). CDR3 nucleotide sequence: TGTGCCAGCAGCGTAAGTTCTAGCGACGACGAGCAGTACTTC. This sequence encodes CASSVSSSDDEQYF.

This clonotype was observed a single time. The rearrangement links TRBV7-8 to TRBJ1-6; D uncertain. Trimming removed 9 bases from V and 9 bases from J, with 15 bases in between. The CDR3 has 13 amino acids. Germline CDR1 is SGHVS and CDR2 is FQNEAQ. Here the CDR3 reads CASSVGLSSPLHF. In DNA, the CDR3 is TGTGCCAGTAGCGTAGGGTTGAGTTCACCCCTCCACTTT.

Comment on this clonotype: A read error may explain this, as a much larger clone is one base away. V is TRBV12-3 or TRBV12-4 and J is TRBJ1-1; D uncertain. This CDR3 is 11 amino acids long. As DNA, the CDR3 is TGTGCCGCCGGAGCGAACACTAAAGCTTTCTTT. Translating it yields CAAGANTKAFF.

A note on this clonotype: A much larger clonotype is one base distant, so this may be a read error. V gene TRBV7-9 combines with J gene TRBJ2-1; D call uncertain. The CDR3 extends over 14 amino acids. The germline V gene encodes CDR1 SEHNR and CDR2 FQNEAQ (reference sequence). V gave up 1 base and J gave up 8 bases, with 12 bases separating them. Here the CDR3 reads CASSLEIKGHEQFF. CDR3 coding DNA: TGTGCCAGCAGCTTAGAAATTAAGGGCCATGAGCAGTTCTTC. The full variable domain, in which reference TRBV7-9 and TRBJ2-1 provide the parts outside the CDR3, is DTGVSQNPRHKITKRGQNVTFRCDPISEHNRLYWYRQTLGQGPEFLTYFQNEAQLEKSRLLSDRFSAERPKGSFSTLEIQRTEQGDSAMYLCASSLEIKGHEQFFGPGTRLTVL.

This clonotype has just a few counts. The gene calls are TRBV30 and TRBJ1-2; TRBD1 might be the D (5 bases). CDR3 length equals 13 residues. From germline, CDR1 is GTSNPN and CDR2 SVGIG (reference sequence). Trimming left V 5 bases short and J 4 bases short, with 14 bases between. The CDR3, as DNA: TGTGCCTGGCTCGAGACAGTGCCCTATGGCTACACCTTC. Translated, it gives CAWLETVPYGYTF.